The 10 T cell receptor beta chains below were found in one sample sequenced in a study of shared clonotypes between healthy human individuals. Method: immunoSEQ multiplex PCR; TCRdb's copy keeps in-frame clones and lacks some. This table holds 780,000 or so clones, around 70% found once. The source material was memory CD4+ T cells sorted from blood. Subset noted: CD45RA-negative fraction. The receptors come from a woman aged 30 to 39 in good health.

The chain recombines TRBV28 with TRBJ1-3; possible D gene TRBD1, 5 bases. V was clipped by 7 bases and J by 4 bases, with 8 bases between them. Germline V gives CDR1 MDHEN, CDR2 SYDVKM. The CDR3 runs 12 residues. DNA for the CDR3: TGTGCCAGCAAAGAGGGGGGAAACACCATATATTTT. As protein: CASKEGGNTIYF.

The CDR3 DNA sequence: TGTGCCAGCAGTTACTCCGAGTATAACTCTGGAAACACCATATATTTT. Its protein product is CASSYSEYNSGNTIYF. The rearrangement links TRBV6-5 to TRBJ1-3; D is unclear. V was clipped by 0 bases and J by 0 bases, with 9 bases between them. CDR3 length: 16 amino acids. CDR1 is MNHEY and CDR2 is SVGAGI in the germline V gene.

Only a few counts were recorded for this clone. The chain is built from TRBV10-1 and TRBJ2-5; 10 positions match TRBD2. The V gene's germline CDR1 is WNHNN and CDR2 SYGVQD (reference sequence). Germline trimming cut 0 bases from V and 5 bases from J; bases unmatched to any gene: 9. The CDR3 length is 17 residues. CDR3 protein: CASSESRASGSGETQYF. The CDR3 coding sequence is TGCGCCAGCAGTGAGTCGAGAGCTAGCGGGAGCGGGGAGACCCAGTACTTC.

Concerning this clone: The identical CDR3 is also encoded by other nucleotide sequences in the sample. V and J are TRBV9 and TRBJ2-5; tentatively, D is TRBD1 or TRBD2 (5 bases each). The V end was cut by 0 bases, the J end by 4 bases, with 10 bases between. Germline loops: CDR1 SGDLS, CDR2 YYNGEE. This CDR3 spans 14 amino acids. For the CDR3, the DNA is TGTGCCAGCAGCGTAGGTGGGGGTGGAGAGACCCAGTACTTC. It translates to CASSVGGGGETQYF. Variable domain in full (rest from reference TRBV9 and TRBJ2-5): DSGVTQTPKHLITATGQRVTLRCSPRSGDLSVYWYQQSLDQGLQFLIQYYNGEERAKGNILERFSAQQFPDLHSELNLSSLELGDSALYFCASSVGGGGETQYFGPGTRLLVL.

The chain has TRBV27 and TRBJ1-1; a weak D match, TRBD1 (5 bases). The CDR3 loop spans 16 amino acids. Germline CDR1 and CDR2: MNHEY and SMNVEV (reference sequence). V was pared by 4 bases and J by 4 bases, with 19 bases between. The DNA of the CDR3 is TGTGCCAGCAGTTCCCCGGGGTTGGGGGGAGGCACTGAAGCTTTCTTT. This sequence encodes CASSSPGLGGGTEAFF.

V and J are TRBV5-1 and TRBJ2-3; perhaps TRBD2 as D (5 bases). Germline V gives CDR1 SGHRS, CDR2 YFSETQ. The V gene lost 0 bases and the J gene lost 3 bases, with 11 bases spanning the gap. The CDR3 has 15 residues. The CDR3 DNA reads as TGCGCCAGCAGCTTGGGAGGGAAAACAACAGATACGCAGTATTTT. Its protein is CASSLGGKTTDTQYF.

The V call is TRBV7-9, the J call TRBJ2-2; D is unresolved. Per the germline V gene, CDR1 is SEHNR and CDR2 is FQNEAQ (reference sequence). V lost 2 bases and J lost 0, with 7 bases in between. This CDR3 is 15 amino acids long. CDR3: CASSLPLTNTGELFF. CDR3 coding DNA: TGTGCCAGCAGCTTACCCCTAACGAACACCGGGGAGCTGTTTTTT.

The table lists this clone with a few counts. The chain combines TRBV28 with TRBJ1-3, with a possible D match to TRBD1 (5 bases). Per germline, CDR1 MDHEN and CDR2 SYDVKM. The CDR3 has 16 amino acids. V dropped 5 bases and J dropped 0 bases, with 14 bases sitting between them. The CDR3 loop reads CASSPGGVSSGNTIYF. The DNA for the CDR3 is TGTGCCAGCAGTCCTGGAGGGGTCTCCTCTGGAAACACCATATATTTT.

The CDR3 nucleotides read TGTGCCAGCACCCTTAGAAACTATGGCTACACCTTC. The encoded protein is CASTLRNYGYTF. The rearrangement links TRBV6-1 to TRBJ1-2; no firm D call. This CDR3 comprises 12 residues. Germline CDR1 reads MNHNS; CDR2 reads SASEGT. The germline V and J ends were trimmed by 7 bases and 2 bases, with 8 bases remaining between them.

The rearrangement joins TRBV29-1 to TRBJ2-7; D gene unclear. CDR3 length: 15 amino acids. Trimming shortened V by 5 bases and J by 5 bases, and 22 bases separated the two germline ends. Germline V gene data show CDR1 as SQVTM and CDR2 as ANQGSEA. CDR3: CSVSKERKARDEQYF. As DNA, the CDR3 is TGCAGCGTTAGTAAGGAACGGAAGGCACGGGACGAGCAGTACTTC.